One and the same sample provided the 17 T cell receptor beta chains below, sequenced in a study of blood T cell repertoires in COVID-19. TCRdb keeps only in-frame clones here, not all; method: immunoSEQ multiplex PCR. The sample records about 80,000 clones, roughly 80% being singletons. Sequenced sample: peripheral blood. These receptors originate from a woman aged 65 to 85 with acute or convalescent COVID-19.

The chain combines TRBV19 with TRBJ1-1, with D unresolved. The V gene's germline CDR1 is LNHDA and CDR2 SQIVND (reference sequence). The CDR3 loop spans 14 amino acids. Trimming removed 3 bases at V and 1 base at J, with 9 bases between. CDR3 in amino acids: CASSIAGANTEAFF. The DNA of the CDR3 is TGTGCCAGTAGTATCGCCGGAGCGAACACTGAAGCTTTCTTT. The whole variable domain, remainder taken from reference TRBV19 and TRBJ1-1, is DGGITQSPKYLFRKEGQNVTLSCEQNLNHDAMYWYRQDPGQGLRLIYYSQIVNDFQKGDIAEGYSVSREKKESFPLTVTSAQKNPTAFYLCASSIAGANTEAFFGQGTRLTVV.

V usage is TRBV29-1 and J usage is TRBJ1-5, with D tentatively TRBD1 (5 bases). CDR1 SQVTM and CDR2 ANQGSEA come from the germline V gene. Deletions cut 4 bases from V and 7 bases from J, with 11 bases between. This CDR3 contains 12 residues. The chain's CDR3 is CSVVQGSQPQHF. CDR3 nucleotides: TGCAGCGTTGTTCAGGGTTCCCAGCCCCAGCATTTT.

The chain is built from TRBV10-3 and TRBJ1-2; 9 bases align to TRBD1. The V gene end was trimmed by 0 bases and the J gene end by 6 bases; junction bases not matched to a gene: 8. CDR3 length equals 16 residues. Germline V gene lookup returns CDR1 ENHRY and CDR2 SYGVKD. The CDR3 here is CAISESGGRDRDGYTF. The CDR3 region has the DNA TGTGCCATCAGTGAGTCGGGGGGCCGGGACAGGGATGGCTACACCTTC.

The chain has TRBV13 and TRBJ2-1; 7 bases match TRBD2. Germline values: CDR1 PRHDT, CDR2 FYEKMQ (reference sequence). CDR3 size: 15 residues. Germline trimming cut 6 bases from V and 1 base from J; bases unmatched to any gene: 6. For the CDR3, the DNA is TGTGCCAGCAGGATACTAGCGATTTCCTACAATGAGCAGTTCTTC. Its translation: CASRILAISYNEQFF. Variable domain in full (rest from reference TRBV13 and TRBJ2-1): AAGVIQSPRHLIKEKRETATLKCYPIPRHDTVYWYQQGPGQDPQFLISFYEKMQSDKGSIPDRFSAQQFSDYHSELNMSSLELGDSALYFCASRILAISYNEQFFGPGTRLTVL.

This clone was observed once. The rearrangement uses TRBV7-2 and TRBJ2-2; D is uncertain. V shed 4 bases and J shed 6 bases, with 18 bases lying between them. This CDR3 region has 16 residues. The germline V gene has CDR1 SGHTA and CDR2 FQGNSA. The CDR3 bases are TGTGCCAGCAGCTCTGCGCCGTCCCCTGGAGCCGGGGAGCTGTTTTTT. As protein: CASSSAPSPGAGELFF.

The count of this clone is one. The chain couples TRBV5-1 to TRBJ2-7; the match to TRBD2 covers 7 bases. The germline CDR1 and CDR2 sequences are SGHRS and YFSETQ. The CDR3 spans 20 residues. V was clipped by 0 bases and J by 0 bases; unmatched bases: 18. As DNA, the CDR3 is TGCGCCAGCAGCTTGGCCTCTGAGACTAGCCCCTATCCCAGCTCCTACGAGCAGTACTTC. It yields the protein CASSLASETSPYPSSYEQYF.

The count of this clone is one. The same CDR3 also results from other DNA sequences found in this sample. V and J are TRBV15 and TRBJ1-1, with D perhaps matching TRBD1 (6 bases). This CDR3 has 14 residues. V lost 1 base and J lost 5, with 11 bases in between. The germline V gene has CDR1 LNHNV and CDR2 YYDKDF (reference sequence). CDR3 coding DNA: TGTGCCACCAGCAGAGTACAGGGATGGACTGAAGCTTTCTTT. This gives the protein CATSRVQGWTEAFF.

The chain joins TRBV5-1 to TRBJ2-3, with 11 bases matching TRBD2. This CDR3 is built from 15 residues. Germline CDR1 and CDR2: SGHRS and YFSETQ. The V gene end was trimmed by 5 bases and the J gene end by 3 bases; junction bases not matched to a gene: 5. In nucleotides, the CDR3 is TGCGCCAGCAGACTAGCGGGAGTGGGGACAGATACGCAGTATTTT. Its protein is CASRLAGVGTDTQYF.

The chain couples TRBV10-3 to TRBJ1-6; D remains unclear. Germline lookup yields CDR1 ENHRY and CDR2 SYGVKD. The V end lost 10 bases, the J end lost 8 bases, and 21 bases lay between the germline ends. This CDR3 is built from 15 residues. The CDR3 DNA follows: TGTGCCACCCACGCAGCTTGGATCGGAGATTCACCCCTCCACTTT. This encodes CATHAAWIGDSPLHF.

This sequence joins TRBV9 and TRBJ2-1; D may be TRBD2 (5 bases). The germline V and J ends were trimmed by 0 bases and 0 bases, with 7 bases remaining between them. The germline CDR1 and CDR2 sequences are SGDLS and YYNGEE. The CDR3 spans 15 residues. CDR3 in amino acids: CASSVEGGSYNEQFF. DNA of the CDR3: TGTGCCAGCAGCGTAGAAGGAGGCTCCTACAATGAGCAGTTCTTC.

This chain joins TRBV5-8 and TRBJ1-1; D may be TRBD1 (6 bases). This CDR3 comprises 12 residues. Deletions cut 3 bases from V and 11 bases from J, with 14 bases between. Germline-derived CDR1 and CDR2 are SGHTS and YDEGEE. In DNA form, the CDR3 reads TGTGCCAGCAGCTCCGGGACATCTCGGGCTTTCTTT. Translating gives CASSSGTSRAFF.

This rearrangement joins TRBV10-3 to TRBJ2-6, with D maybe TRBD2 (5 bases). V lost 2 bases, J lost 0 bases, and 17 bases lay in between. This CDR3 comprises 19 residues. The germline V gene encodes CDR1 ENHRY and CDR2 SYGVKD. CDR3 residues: CAISERSSPTSSGANVLTF. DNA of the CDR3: TGTGCCATCAGTGAGAGATCCAGCCCTACTAGCTCTGGGGCCAACGTCCTGACTTTC.

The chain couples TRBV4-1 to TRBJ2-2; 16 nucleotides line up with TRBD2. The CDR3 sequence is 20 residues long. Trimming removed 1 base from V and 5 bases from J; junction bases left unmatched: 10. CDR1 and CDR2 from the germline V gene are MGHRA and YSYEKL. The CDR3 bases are TGCGCCAGCAGCCAAGCGGGCCCGGGACTAGCGGGAGGGCGGACCGGGGAGCTGTTTTTT. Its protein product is CASSQAGPGLAGGRTGELFF.

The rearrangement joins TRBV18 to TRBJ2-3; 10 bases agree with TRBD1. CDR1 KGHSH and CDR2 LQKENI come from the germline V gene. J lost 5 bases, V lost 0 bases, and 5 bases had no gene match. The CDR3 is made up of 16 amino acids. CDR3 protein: CASSPPTGGSGDTQYF. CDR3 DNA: TGTGCCAGCTCACCACCGACAGGGGGCTCTGGAGATACGCAGTATTTT.

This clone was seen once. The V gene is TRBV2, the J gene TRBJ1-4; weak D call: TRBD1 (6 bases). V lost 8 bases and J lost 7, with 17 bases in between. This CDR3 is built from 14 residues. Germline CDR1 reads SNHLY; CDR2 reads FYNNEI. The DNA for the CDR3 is TGTGCCAGCCGATTCACAGGGCCGAGTGAAAAACTGTTTTTT. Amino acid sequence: CASRFTGPSEKLFF.

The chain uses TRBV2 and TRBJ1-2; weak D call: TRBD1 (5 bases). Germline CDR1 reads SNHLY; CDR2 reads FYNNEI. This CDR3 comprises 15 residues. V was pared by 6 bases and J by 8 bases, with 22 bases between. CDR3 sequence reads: CASSDGSGRVYGYTF. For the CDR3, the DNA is TGTGCCAGCAGCGATGGCTCGGGCAGGGTATACGGCTACACCTTC.

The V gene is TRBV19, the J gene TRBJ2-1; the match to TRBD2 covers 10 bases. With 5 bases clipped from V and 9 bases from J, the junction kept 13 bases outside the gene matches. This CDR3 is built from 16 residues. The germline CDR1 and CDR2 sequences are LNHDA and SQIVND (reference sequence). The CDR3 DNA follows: TGTGCCAGTAGTCCTGTTGGTAGCGGGAGGAATGGTGAGCAGTTCTTC. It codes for CASSPVGSGRNGEQFF.